This TCR beta chain was observed in a study of blood T cell repertoires in COVID-19. The sample holds one count of this clone. One Seattle source followed patients from active infection through their disease course. Here immunoSEQ multiplex PCR was the method, and the copy in TCRdb shows in-frame clones only, minus some. Of about 300,000 clones in the sample, just under 90% were seen once. This CDR3 region has 14 residues. V dropped 2 bases and J dropped 6 bases, with 16 bases sitting between them. Germline V gene sequence: CDR1 SQVTM, CDR2 ANQGSEA. Sequenced material: peripheral blood. J is TRBJ1-1 and V is TRBV29-1; D call uncertain. This receptor was taken from a woman in her twenties or thirties with COVID-19, enrolled during active disease. The CDR3 DNA reads as TGCAGCGTTGAATCGGGGATCGCCGGCTCTGAAGCTTTCTTT. Translating it yields CSVESGIAGSEAFF.